Presented here are 18 T cell receptor beta chains from one specimen sequenced in a study of OX40 agonist ivuxolimab in advanced cancers. Only in-frame clones appear in the TCRdb table, and some are missing; sequencing was by immunoSEQ multiplex PCR. The sample includes some 73,000 clones, about 88% seen only once; the top ten take approximately 8%. The sequencing used CD4+ or CD8+ T cells sorted from blood, collected in a trial of the OX40 agonist ivuxolimab. The source of these receptors is an adult with an advanced solid tumor such as melanoma, head and neck, liver or kidney cancer.

This clone was recorded a few times. V usage is TRBV6-6 and J usage is TRBJ1-5; D not resolved. Germline V gene data show CDR1 as MNHNY and CDR2 as SVGAGI (reference sequence). Trimming took off 6 bases at V and 5 bases at J, with 14 bases between the two ends. This CDR3 spans 14 amino acids. Here the CDR3 reads CASSNRLPDQPQHF. In DNA, the CDR3 is TGTGCCAGCAGCAACCGGCTCCCGGATCAGCCCCAGCATTTT.

This sequence joins TRBV4-1 and TRBJ2-5; 11 positions match TRBD2. This CDR3 region has 17 residues. J was trimmed by 5 bases and V by 0 bases; bases with no gene match: 8. Germline V gives CDR1 MGHRA, CDR2 YSYEKL. The DNA of the CDR3 is TGCGCCAGCAGCCAAGAAAATAGCGGGAGGGCCTCGGAGACCCAGTACTTC. Its translation: CASSQENSGRASETQYF.

CDR3 sequence reads: CASSFSRSEQYF. In DNA, the CDR3 is TGTGCCAGCAGTTTCTCCAGATCCGAGCAGTACTTC. This chain uses TRBV28 with TRBJ2-7; D is unresolved. This CDR3 is built from 12 residues. Germline CDR1 and CDR2: MDHEN and SYDVKM. V was pared by 3 bases and J by 6 bases, with 9 bases between.

The chain has TRBV7-9 and TRBJ2-5; 9 nucleotides match TRBD2. V gave up 0 bases and J gave up 2 bases; unmatched junction bases: 1. Germline CDR1 is SEHNR and CDR2 is FQNEAQ (reference sequence). CDR3 length: 15 residues. CDR3 DNA: TGTGCCAGCAGCTTAGCGGCGGGGGGGCAAGAGACCCAGTACTTC. Amino acid sequence: CASSLAAGGQETQYF.

The J gene is TRBJ2-2, the V gene TRBV6-5; D is perhaps TRBD1 (5 bases). The CDR3 runs 16 residues. The germline gives CDR1 MNHEY, CDR2 SVGAGI. The V and J ends lost 2 bases and 1 base respectively, with 11 bases between them. CDR3 nucleotide sequence: TGTGCCAGCAGTTACCACCGCACAGGGAACACCGGGGAGCTGTTTTTT. Translated, it gives CASSYHRTGNTGELFF.

This chain connects TRBV4-2 to TRBJ1-2, with D perhaps TRBD1 (6 bases). The CDR3 spans 14 residues. Deletions cut 6 bases from V and 8 bases from J, with 19 bases between. Germline assignment: CDR1 LGHNA and CDR2 YNFKEQ. CDR3 residues: CASRSYRGALGYTF. The CDR3 DNA follows: TGTGCCAGCAGAAGTTATCGGGGGGCTCTCGGCTACACCTTC.

The V and J genes are TRBV28 and TRBJ2-5, with D tentatively TRBD1 or TRBD2 (5 bases each). CDR3 length equals 15 residues. Germline lookup yields CDR1 MDHEN and CDR2 SYDVKM. Trimming removed 3 bases from V and 2 bases from J, with 13 bases in between. The CDR3 nucleotides are TGTGCCAGCAGTTTTGGTGAGGGGAATCAAGAGACCCAGTACTTC. It codes for CASSFGEGNQETQYF.

V and J are TRBV30 and TRBJ1-6; no reliable D call. The CDR3 has 14 amino acids. Germline V gene sequence: CDR1 GTSNPN, CDR2 SVGIG (reference sequence). The V gene lost 1 base and the J gene lost 8 bases, with 12 bases spanning the gap. CDR3 sequence (DNA): TGTGCCTGGAGTGGGTTTACGAGGGATTCACCCCTCCACTTT. This sequence encodes CAWSGFTRDSPLHF. The entire variable domain, with the rest obtained from reference TRBV30 and TRBJ1-6, is as follows: SQTIHQWPATLVQPVGSPLSLECTVEGTSNPNLYWYRQAAGRGLQLLFYSVGIGQISSEVPQNLSASRPQDRQFILSSKKLLLSDSGFYLCAWSGFTRDSPLHFGNGTRLTVT.

The V gene is TRBV7-9, the J gene TRBJ2-7, with 7 bases fitting TRBD1. The V gene's germline CDR1 is SEHNR and CDR2 FQNEAQ (reference sequence). This CDR3 is 17 amino acids long. Losses at the gene ends were 3 bases for V and 3 bases for J; bases not matched to a gene: 14. The CDR3 nucleotides read TGTGCCAGCAGCTTCTTCAGTGTGGGGACAGTCCTCTACGAGCAGTACTTC. The encoded protein is CASSFFSVGTVLYEQYF.

This clone has only one observation. The chain employs TRBV5-1 and TRBJ2-3; 8 nucleotides line up with TRBD2. This CDR3 contains 15 residues. CDR1 is SGHRS, CDR2 YFSETQ, per germline. V dropped 4 bases and J dropped 6; count of bases not matched to a gene: 10. CDR3 sequence: CASSDSGMIRDTQYF. CDR3 DNA: TGCGCCAGCAGCGATAGCGGGATGATTAGGGATACGCAGTATTTT.

The chain carries TRBV11-2 and TRBJ2-7; D gene unclear. CDR1 and CDR2 from the germline V gene are SGHAT and FQNNGV. V shed 7 bases and J shed 6 bases, with 19 bases lying between them. This CDR3 region has 14 residues. CDR3 bases: TGTGCCAGCACCGGAAACCTTTTACCGGGCGAGCAGTACTTC. This gives the protein CASTGNLLPGEQYF.

The count of this clone is one. The V call is TRBV9, the J call TRBJ1-3; D gene ambiguous. CDR1 and CDR2 from the germline V gene are SGDLS and YYNGEE. This CDR3 region has 13 residues. Trimming cost V 3 bases and J 3 bases, with 7 bases left between them. CDR3 protein: CASSASIGNTIYF. In nucleotides, the CDR3 is TGTGCCAGCAGCGCCTCAATTGGAAACACCATATATTTT.

Here the CDR3 DNA reads TGCAGCGTTGACAACATGGAGATAGATACGCAGTATTTT. Amino acids: CSVDNMEIDTQYF. This chain uses TRBV29-1 with TRBJ2-3; unclear D gene. The CDR3 runs 13 residues. CDR1 and CDR2 (germline): SQVTM, ANQGSEA. The V gene lost 3 bases and the J gene lost 5 bases, with 12 bases spanning the gap.

The rearrangement joins TRBV5-6 to TRBJ2-7; 9 nucleotides match TRBD1. Looked up from germline, CDR1 is SGHDT and CDR2 is YYEEEE. The CDR3 covers 15 residues. J lost 3 bases, V lost 5 bases, and 9 bases had no gene match. The DNA of the CDR3 is TGTGCCAGCAGTCCTAAAGGGACAGGGTTCTACGAGCAGTACTTC. Its protein product is CASSPKGTGFYEQYF.

V gene TRBV7-8 combines with J gene TRBJ2-7; 11 nucleotides align to TRBD2. The CDR3 is made up of 18 amino acids. The junction had 9 bases not matched to a gene; V was cut back by 0 bases and J by 2 bases. Germline V gene data show CDR1 as SGHVS and CDR2 as FQNEAQ. The DNA of the CDR3 is TGTGCCAGCAGCTTAGCTAGGACTAGCGGGCAGATAGCCTACGAGCAGTACTTC. Its translation: CASSLARTSGQIAYEQYF.

The chain joins TRBV5-1 to TRBJ1-5; 10 bases align to TRBD1. Trimming removed 5 bases from V and 4 bases from J; junction bases left unmatched: 3. The germline V gene has CDR1 SGHRS and CDR2 YFSETQ. CDR3 size: 14 residues. The CDR3 DNA reads as TGCGCCAGCAGGACAGGGGGCAGGAATCAGCCCCAGCATTTT. It specifies CASRTGGRNQPQHF. Together with reference TRBV5-1 and TRBJ1-5, the CDR3 gives the full variable domain: KAGVTQTPRYLIKTRGQQVTLSCSPISGHRSVSWYQQTPGQGLQFLFEYFSETQRNKGNFPGRFSGRQFSNSRSEMNVSTLELGDSALYLCASRTGGRNQPQHFGDGTRLSIL.

The chain combines TRBV12-5 with TRBJ2-5, with D possibly matching TRBD1 (8 bases). Germline lookup yields CDR1 LGHNT and CDR2 FRNRAP. CDR3 length: 14 amino acids. Trimming shortened V by 4 bases and J by 4 bases, and 13 bases separated the two germline ends. The CDR3 bases are TGTGCTAGTGGTTCTCACAGGGGGGGAGAGACCCAGTACTTC. Translated, it gives CASGSHRGGETQYF.

This chain joins TRBV5-8 and TRBJ2-7; 10 bases map to TRBD2. This CDR3 region has 17 residues. Germline CDR1 reads SGHTS; CDR2 reads YDEGEE. Trimming at V came to 1 base and at J to 6 bases, leaving 13 bases not matched to a gene. CDR3 coding DNA: TGTGCCAGCAGCTTGAAAACTAGCGGGAAAAGTAGGGGCGAGCAGTACTTC. This codes for CASSLKTSGKSRGEQYF.